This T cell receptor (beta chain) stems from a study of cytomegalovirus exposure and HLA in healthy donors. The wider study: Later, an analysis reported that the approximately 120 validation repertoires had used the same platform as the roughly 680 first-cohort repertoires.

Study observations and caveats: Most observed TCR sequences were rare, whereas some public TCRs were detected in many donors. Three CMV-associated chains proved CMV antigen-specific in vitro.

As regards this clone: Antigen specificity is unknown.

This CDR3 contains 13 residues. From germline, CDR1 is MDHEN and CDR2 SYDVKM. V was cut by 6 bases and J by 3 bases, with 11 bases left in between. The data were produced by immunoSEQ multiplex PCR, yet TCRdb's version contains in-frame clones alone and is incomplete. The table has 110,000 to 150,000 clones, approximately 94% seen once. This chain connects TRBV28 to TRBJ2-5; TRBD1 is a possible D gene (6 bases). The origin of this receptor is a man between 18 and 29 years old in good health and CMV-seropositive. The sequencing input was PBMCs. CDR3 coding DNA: TGTGCCAGCAGCACCCCAGGGGAAGAGACCCAGTACTTC. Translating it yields CASSTPGEETQYF.